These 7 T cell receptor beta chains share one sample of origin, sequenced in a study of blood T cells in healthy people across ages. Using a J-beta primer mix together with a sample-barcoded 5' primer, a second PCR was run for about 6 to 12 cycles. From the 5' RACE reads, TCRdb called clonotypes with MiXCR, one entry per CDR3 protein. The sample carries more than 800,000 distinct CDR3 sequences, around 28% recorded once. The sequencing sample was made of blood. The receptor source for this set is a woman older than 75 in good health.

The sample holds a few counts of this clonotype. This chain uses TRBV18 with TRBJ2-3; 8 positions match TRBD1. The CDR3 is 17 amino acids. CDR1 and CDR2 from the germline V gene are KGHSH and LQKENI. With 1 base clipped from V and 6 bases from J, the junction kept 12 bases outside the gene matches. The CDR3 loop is CASSPQAGQGIVDTQYF. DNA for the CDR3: TGTGCCAGCTCACCACAGGCCGGACAGGGAATAGTGGATACGCAGTATTTT.

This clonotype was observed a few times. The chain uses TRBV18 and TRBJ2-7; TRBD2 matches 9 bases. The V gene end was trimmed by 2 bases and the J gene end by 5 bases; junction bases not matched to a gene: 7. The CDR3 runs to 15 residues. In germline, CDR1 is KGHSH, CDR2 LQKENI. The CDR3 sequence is CASSPRVTSGNEQYF. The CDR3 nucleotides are TGTGCCAGCTCACCAAGGGTGACTAGCGGTAACGAGCAGTACTTC.

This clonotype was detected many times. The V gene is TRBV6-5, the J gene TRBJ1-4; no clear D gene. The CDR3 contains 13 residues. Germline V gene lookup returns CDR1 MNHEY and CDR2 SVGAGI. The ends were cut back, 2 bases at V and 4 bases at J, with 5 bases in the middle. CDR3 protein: CASSYAGNEKLFF. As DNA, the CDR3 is TGTGCCAGCAGTTACGCCGGTAATGAAAAACTGTTTTTT.

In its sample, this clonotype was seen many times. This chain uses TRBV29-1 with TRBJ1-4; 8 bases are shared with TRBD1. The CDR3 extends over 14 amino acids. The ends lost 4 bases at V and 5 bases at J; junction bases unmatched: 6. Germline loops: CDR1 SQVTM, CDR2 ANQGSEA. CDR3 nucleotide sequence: TGCAGCGTTGGCCGGACAGGGCTCAATGAAAAACTGTTTTTT. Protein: CSVGRTGLNEKLFF.

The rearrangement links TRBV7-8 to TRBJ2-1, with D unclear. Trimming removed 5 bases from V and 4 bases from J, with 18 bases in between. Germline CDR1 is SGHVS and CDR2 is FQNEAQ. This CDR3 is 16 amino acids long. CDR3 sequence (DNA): TGTGCCAGCAGCCCCCTAGACCCGAGTCTTTACAATGAGCAGTTCTTC. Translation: CASSPLDPSLYNEQFF.

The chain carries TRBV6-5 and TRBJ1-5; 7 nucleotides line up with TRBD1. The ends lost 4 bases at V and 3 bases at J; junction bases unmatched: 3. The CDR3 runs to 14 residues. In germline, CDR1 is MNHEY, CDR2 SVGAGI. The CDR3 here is CASSSDRNNQPQHF. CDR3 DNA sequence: TGTGCCAGCAGTTCGGACAGGAACAATCAGCCCCAGCATTTT.

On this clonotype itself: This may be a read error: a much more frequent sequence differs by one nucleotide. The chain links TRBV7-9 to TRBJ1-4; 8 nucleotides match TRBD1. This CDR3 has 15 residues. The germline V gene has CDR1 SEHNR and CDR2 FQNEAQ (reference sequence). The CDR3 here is CVSTHQGAGDEKLFF. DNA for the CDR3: TGTGTCAGCACCCACCAGGGGGCTGGGGATGAAAAACTGTTTTTT.